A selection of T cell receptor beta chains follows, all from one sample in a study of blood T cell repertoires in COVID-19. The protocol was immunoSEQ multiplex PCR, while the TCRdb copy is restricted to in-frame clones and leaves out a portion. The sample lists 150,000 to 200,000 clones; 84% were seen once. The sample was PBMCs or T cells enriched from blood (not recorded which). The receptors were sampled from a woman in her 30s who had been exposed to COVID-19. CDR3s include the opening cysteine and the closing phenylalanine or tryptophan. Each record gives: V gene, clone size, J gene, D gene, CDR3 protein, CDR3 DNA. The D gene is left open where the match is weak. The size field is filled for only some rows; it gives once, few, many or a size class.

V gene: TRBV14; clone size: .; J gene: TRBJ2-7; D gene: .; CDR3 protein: CASSLHTDSYEQYF; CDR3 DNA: TGTGCCAGCAGCCTTCACACCGACTCCTACGAGCAGTACTTC
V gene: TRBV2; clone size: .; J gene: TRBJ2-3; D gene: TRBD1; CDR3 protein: CASSADRDGRTDTQYF; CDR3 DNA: TGTGCCAGCAGTGCCGACAGGGATGGAAGGACAGATACGCAGTATTTT
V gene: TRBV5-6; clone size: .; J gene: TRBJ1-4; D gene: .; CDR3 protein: CASSLAREGATNEKLFF; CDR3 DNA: TGTGCCAGCAGCTTGGCCCGCGAGGGAGCAACTAATGAAAAACTGTTTTTT
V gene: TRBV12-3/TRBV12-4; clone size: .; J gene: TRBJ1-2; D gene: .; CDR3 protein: CASREGGYYGYTF; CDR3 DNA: TGTGCCAGCAGAGAAGGGGGATACTATGGCTACACCTTC
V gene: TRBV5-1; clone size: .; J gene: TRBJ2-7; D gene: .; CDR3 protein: CASSFSSYEQYF; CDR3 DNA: TGCGCCAGCAGCTTTAGCTCCTACGAGCAGTACTTC
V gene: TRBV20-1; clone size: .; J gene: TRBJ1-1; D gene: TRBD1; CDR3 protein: CSSGGATEAFF; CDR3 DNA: TGCAGTTCAGGGGGCGCAACTGAAGCTTTCTTT
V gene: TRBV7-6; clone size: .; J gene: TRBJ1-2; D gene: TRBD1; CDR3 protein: CASSLSPGEGADFYGYTF; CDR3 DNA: TGTGCCAGCAGCTTGTCCCCGGGAGAGGGGGCGGATTTTTATGGCTACACCTTC
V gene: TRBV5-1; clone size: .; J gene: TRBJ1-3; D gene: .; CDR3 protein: CASSPDGSSGNTIYF; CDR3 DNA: TGCGCCAGCAGCCCAGACGGGAGCTCTGGAAACACCATATATTTT
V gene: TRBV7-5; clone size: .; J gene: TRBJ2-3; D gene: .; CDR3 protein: CARSSGTSVGTDTQYF; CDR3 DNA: TGTGCCAGAAGCTCCGGGACTAGCGTGGGGACAGATACGCAGTATTTT
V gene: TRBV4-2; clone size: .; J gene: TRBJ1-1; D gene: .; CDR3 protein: CASSQVRGNTEAFF; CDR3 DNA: TGTGCCAGCAGCCAAGTACGGGGGAACACTGAAGCTTTCTTT
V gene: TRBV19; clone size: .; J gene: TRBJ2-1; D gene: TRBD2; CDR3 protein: CASEAGNSYNEQFF; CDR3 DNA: TGTGCCAGTGAAGCGGGGAACTCCTACAATGAGCAGTTCTTC
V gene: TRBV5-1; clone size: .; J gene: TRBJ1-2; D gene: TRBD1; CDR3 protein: CASSLVGTGVYGYTF; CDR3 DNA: TGCGCCAGCAGCTTGGTTGGGACAGGGGTCTATGGCTACACCTTC
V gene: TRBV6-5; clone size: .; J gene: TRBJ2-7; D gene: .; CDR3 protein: CASRTTVWEYEQYF; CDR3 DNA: TGTGCCAGCAGAACGACAGTGTGGGAATACGAGCAGTACTTC
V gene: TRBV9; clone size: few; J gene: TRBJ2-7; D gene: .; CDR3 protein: CASSVGVSGEQYF; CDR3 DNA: TGTGCCAGCAGCGTAGGGGTTTCGGGCGAGCAGTACTTC
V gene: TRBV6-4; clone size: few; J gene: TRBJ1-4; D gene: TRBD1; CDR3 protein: CASRRQGENVKLFF; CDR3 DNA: TGTGCCAGCAGGAGACAGGGAGAGAATGTAAAACTGTTTTTT
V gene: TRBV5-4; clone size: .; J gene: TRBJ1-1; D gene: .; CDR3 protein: CASSLEFGGKEAFF; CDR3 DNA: TGTGCCAGCAGCTTGGAATTCGGGGGTAAGGAAGCTTTCTTT
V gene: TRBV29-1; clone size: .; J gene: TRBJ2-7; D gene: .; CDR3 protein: CSVDRLDSYEQYF; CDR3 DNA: TGCAGCGTTGACCGCCTAGACTCCTACGAGCAGTACTTC
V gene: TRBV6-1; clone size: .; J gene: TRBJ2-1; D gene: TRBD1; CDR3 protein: CASSEMTGGNEQFF; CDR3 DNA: TGTGCCAGCAGTGAAATGACAGGGGGCAATGAGCAGTTCTTC
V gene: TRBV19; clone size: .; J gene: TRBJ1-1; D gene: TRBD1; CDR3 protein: CASRTRGQENTEAFF; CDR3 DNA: TGTGCCAGTAGGACCAGGGGGCAGGAGAACACTGAAGCTTTCTTT
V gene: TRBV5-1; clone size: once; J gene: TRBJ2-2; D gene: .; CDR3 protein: CASSLASGRTGELFF; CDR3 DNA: TGCGCCAGCAGCTTGGCCTCAGGTCGGACCGGGGAGCTGTTTTTT
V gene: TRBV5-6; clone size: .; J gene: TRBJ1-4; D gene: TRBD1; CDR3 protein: CASSQATGVGEKLFF; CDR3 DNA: TGTGCCAGCAGCCAGGCTACAGGGGTTGGCGAAAAACTGTTTTTT
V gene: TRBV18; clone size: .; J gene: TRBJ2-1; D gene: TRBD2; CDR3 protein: CATPRSGGANEQFF; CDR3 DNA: TGTGCCACACCTCGAAGCGGGGGGGCTAATGAGCAGTTCTTC
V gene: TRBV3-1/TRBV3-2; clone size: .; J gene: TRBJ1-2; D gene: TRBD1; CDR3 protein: CASSPGTGQKGYTF; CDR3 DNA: TGTGCCAGCAGCCCCGGGACAGGGCAAAAAGGCTACACCTTC
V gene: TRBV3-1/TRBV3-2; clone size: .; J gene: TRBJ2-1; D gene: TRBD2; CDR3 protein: CASSSGAYNEQFF; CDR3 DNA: TGTGCCAGCTCGAGCGGGGCGTACAATGAGCAGTTCTTC
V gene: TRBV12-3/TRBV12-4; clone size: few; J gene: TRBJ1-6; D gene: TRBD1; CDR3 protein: CASTGQEYSPLHF; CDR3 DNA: TGTGCCAGCACGGGACAGGAATATTCACCCCTCCACTTT
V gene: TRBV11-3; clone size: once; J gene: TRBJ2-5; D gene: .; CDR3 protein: CASSLAPRGETQYF; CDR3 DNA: TGTGCCAGCAGCTTAGCTCCCAGGGGAGAGACCCAGTACTTC
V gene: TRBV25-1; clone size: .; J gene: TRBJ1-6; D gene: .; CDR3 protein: CASSDQGSSYNSPLHF; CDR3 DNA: TGTGCCAGCAGTGATCAGGGAAGCTCCTATAATTCACCCCTCCACTTT
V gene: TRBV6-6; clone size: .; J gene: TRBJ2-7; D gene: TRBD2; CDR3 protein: CASRPSGGTYEQYF; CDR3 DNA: TGTGCCAGCAGACCTAGCGGGGGGACCTACGAGCAGTACTTC
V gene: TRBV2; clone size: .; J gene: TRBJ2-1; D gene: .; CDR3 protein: CASSDSLGRGQFF; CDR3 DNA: TGTGCCAGCAGTGACAGTCTCGGCAGGGGGCAGTTCTTC
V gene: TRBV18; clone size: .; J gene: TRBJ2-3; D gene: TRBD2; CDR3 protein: CASSPSGVVTDTQYF; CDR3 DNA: TGTGCCAGCTCACCCAGCGGGGTAGTCACAGATACGCAGTATTTT
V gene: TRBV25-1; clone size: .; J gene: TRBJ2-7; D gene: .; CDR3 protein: CASSESDSPRGEQYF; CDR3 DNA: TGTGCCAGCAGTGAATCTGACAGCCCAAGGGGCGAGCAGTACTTC
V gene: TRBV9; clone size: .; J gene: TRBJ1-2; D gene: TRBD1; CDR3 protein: CASSVGSGGEIYGYTF; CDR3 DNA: TGTGCCAGCAGCGTAGGTTCAGGGGGCGAGATCTATGGCTACACCTTC